These T cell receptor beta chains were read from a single sample in a study of response to subunit inactivated influenza vaccine. Via MiXCR, TCRdb re-called the RT-PCR reads, giving one row per CDR3 protein. This sample has roughly 700,000 distinct CDR3 sequences; more than 15% occur once, and the top ten carry 11%. This specimen was PBMCs from blood, taken approximately 13 days after vaccination. Receptors were obtained from a man in his fifties or sixties who received an inactivated influenza vaccine. Both conserved end residues are part of each CDR3. Each record gives: V gene, D gene, clone size, CDR3 length, J gene, CDR3 protein, CDR3 DNA. A D gene is named only where the DNA matches it firmly. Size is omitted from some rows. Given values are once, few, many or a class for expanded clones.

TRBV12-3/TRBV12-4	.	.	14	TRBJ2-7	CASSFLEGVGEQYF	TGTGCCAGCAGTTTCCTCGAGGGCGTCGGCGAGCAGTACTTC
TRBV7-9	.	many	17	TRBJ1-5	CASSREGGADSNQPQHF	TGTGCCAGCAGCCGTGAAGGGGGGGCAGATAGCAATCAGCCCCAGCATTTT
TRBV7-2	.	.	14	TRBJ1-2	CASSPRQDIYGYTF	TGTGCCAGCAGCCCGAGACAGGACATCTATGGCTACACCTTC
TRBV7-2	.	few	13	TRBJ2-5	CASSFLKQETQYF	TGTGCCAGCAGCTTTCTAAAACAAGAGACCCAGTACTTC
TRBV30	.	.	13	TRBJ2-2	CAWSGLVSGELFF	TGTGCCTGGAGTGGACTCGTTTCCGGGGAGCTGTTTTTT
TRBV12-3/TRBV12-4	.	many	13	TRBJ2-5	CASSSGVRETQYF	TGTGCCAGCAGTTCAGGGGTTCGGGAGACCCAGTACTTC
TRBV12-3/TRBV12-4	TRBD1	many	17	TRBJ1-5	CASSLTGAVNSNQPQHF	TGTGCCAGCAGTTTGACAGGGGCGGTCAATAGCAATCAGCCCCAGCATTTT
TRBV20-1	.	.	15	TRBJ2-1	CSARNPAGTYNEQFF	TGCAGTGCTAGAAATCCGGCAGGGACCTACAATGAGCAATTCTTC
TRBV19	TRBD1	.	14	TRBJ2-3	CASSRDRGEGTQYF	TGTGCCAGTAGCCGGGACAGGGGAGAAGGTACGCAGTATTTT
TRBV20-1	.	few	15	TRBJ2-5	CSARDGLSVGETQYF	TGCAGTGCGCGCGATGGGTTGAGCGTGGGGGAGACCCAGTACTTC
TRBV30	.	.	11	TRBJ1-1	CAWSVLHEAFF	TGTGCCTGGAGTGTACTGCATGAAGCTTTCTTT
TRBV7-2	.	few	15	TRBJ2-1	CASSSGATYYNEQFF	TGTGCCAGCAGCTCGGGGGCAACTTACTACAATGAGCAGTTCTTC
TRBV20-1	.	few	12	TRBJ2-2	CSARAGAGELFF	TGCAGTGCTAGAGCCGGAGCCGGGGAGCTGTTTTTT
TRBV12-3/TRBV12-4	TRBD2	.	17	TRBJ2-7	CASSLRDGGRVPREQYF	TGTGCCAGCAGTTTGCGGGATGGCGGGAGAGTCCCTCGGGAGCAGTACTTC
TRBV7-9	.	.	14	TRBJ2-7	CASSLSGLNYEQYF	TGTGCCAGCAGCTTATCGGGGTTAAACTACGAGCAGTACTTC
TRBV23-1	.	.	10	TRBJ2-7	CPGWPYEQYF	TGCCCAGGGTGGCCCTACGAGCAGTACTTC
TRBV12-3/TRBV12-4	TRBD2	many	16	TRBJ2-3	CASSHRPLAESDTQYF	TGTGCCAGCAGTCACCGGCCCCTAGCGGAGTCAGATACGCAGTATTTT
TRBV19	.	.	17	TRBJ2-6	CASSIPRGSSGANVLTF	TGTGCCAGTAGTATCCCCCGAGGGAGCTCTGGGGCCAACGTCCTGACTTTC
TRBV20-1	.	few	14	TRBJ1-2	CSAGAREVNYGYTF	TGCAGTGCTGGCGCCCGGGAGGTAAACTATGGCTACACCTTC
TRBV12-3/TRBV12-4	.	few	14	TRBJ1-2	CASSRRDTATGYTF	TGTGCCAGCAGTCGCCGGGACACGGCGACTGGCTACACCTTC
TRBV10-3	TRBD1	.	17	TRBJ2-6	CAISAGTGLTGANVLTF	TGTGCCATCAGTGCTGGGACAGGGTTGACTGGGGCCAACGTCCTGACTTTC
TRBV12-3/TRBV12-4	.	.	14	TRBJ1-5	CASSLPGSGQPQHF	TGTGCCAGCAGTTTACCCGGATCGGGCCAGCCCCAGCATTTT
TRBV18	.	.	17	TRBJ1-5	CASSPFTALESNQPQHF	TGTGCCAGCTCACCATTTACAGCACTGGAGAGCAATCAGCCCCAGCATTTT
TRBV20-1	.	few	14	TRBJ2-5	CSARDGAGRETQYF	TGCAGTGCTAGAGATGGGGCGGGGAGGGAGACCCAGTACTTC
TRBV7-9	.	.	13	TRBJ2-1	CASRSSSYNEQFF	TGTGCCAGCAGGTCGAGCTCCTACAATGAGCAGTTCTTC
TRBV5-1	.	.	14	TRBJ2-5	CASRVLPLQETQYF	TGCGCCAGCCGTGTCCTTCCTTTACAAGAGACCCAGTACTTC
TRBV20-1	.	.	14	TRBJ1-1	CSAEWGNMNTEAFF	TGCAGTGCTGAATGGGGGAATATGAACACTGAAGCTTTCTTT
TRBV6-5	.	few	18	TRBJ2-1	CASSYSFGGTSSYNEQFF	TGTGCCAGCAGTTACTCGTTCGGTGGGACGAGCTCCTACAATGAGCAGTTCTTC
TRBV12-3/TRBV12-4	.	.	14	TRBJ1-2	CATKRDVGQYGYTF	TGTGCCACCAAGCGTGATGTCGGACAGTATGGCTACACCTTC
TRBV27	TRBD1	.	15	TRBJ2-2	CASNRDRGAAGELFF	TGTGCCAGCAATCGGGACAGGGGGGCGGCCGGGGAGCTGTTTTTT
TRBV5-1	.	few	15	TRBJ2-6	CASSPKSSGANVLTF	TGCGCCAGCAGTCCAAAAAGCTCTGGGGCCAACGTCCTGACTTTC
TRBV28	TRBD1	.	14	TRBJ2-7	CASEGTGVSYEQYF	TGTGCCAGCGAAGGGACAGGGGTCTCCTACGAGCAGTACTTC
TRBV6-2/TRBV6-3	.	.	15	TRBJ1-1	CASSYPGDGRAEAFF	TGTGCCAGCAGTTACCCGGGGGATGGTCGGGCTGAAGCTTTCTTT
TRBV4-3	TRBD2	few	12	TRBJ2-1	CASSQPGLEQFF	TGCGCCAGCAGCCAACCGGGACTAGAGCAGTTCTTC
TRBV20-1	.	.	14	TRBJ1-4	CSARMTGFNEKLFF	TGCAGTGCTAGAATGACAGGATTTAATGAAAAACTGTTTTTT
TRBV27	.	few	16	TRBJ2-1	CASSLIGGGLYNEQFF	TGTGCCAGCAGTTTAATCGGGGGCGGTCTTTACAATGAGCAGTTCTTC
TRBV5-1	.	few	13	TRBJ2-3	CASRRDATDTQYF	TGCGCCAGCAGGAGGGACGCCACAGATACGCAGTATTTT
TRBV12-3/TRBV12-4	.	few	13	TRBJ1-6	CASSLSAGGTLHF	TGTGCCAGCTCTCTTTCCGCGGGGGGGACCCTCCACTTT
TRBV11-2	TRBD1	many	12	TRBJ2-1	CASSFIGTGLFF	TGTGCCAGCAGCTTTATCGGGACAGGGTTGTTCTTC
TRBV9	.	.	14	TRBJ1-2	CASSVDRPFAGYTF	TGTGCCAGCAGCGTAGACAGGCCGTTTGCGGGCTACACCTTC
TRBV12-3/TRBV12-4	.	many	14	TRBJ1-4	CASSSTGGGEKLFF	TGTGCCAGCAGTTCGACCGGGGGTGGGGAAAAACTGTTTTTT
TRBV3-1	TRBD2	.	15	TRBJ2-7	CASSPSLAGIHEQYF	TGTGCCAGCAGCCCCTCACTAGCGGGGATCCACGAGCAGTACTTC
TRBV7-2	TRBD1	medium-sized	16	TRBJ2-5	CASSLGGQGTPETQYF	TGTGCCAGCAGCTTAGGTGGACAGGGGACCCCAGAGACCCAGTACTTC
TRBV27	TRBD1	.	14	TRBJ2-1	CASSFSRGGYEQFF	TGTGCCAGCAGTTTTAGCAGAGGGGGCTATGAGCAGTTCTTC
TRBV12-3/TRBV12-4	.	.	14	TRBJ2-5	CASSRWGREETQYF	TGTGCCAGCAGTCGGTGGGGGCGCGAGGAGACCCAGTACTTC
TRBV12-3/TRBV12-4	.	.	16	TRBJ2-2	CASSYLRGVSTGELFF	TGTGCCAGCAGTTATCTTCGGGGCGTCAGCACCGGGGAGCTGTTTTTT
TRBV5-6	TRBD1	few	13	TRBJ1-1	CASSRGQGMPAFF	TGTGCCAGCAGTAGGGGACAGGGTATGCCGGCTTTCTTT
TRBV20-1	.	.	17	TRBJ2-5	CSARVADRPTYRETQYF	TGCAGTGCTAGGGTCGCCGACAGACCCACATACCGAGAGACCCAGTACTTC
TRBV5-1	.	.	15	TRBJ2-1	CASSSTGISYNEQFF	TGCGCCAGCAGTAGTACAGGGATCTCCTACAATGAGCAGTTCTTC
TRBV7-9	.	.	14	TRBJ1-1	CASSSTAKNTEAFF	TGTGCCAGCAGCTCGACGGCCAAGAACACTGAAGCTTTCTTT
TRBV12-3/TRBV12-4	TRBD1	many	14	TRBJ1-5	CASSPGGVIQPQHF	TGTGCCAGCAGTCCAGGGGGAGTTATTCAGCCCCAGCATTTT